The 21 T cell receptor beta chains reported below all come from one sample, sequenced in a study of tumor and adjacent non-tumor tissue in lung cancer. Three rounds of nested PCR, following a modified ARM-PCR protocol, produced the TCRbeta library. TCRdb recomputed calls from the multiplex PCR reads with MiXCR, one row per CDR3 protein. The sample has 100,000 or so distinct CDR3 sequences, 75% to 90% seen once. No cell sorting was done before RNA was extracted from the tissue. More than 3 cm separated this lung sample from the edge of the tumor. Sequenced input: distant non-tumor lung tissue. The receptors originated from a man aged 55 to 69 with small cell lung cancer.

The rearrangement links TRBV4-1 to TRBJ2-2; 7 bases are shared with TRBD1. The CDR3 runs to 15 residues. V was pared by 7 bases and J by 9 bases, with 14 bases of the junction left unmatched. Germline V gives CDR1 MGHRA, CDR2 YSYEKL. The CDR3 DNA follows: TGCGCCAGCATCAGCAGGGGGACCTATACCAGGGAGCTGTTTTTT. Translated: CASISRGTYTRELFF.

Worth noting for this clonotype: A junction boundary mismatches the germline segment, possibly from a read error. The chain carries TRBV6-1 and TRBJ1-2; no firm D call. Germline-derived CDR1 and CDR2 are MNHNS and SASEGT. This CDR3 is built from 13 residues. In DNA form, the CDR3 reads TGTGACAGCACCATCGGCCCCAAGGATGGCTACACCTTC. As protein: CDSTIGPKDGYTF.

The chain uses TRBV6-2 or TRBV6-3 and TRBJ1-2; no clear D gene. The CDR3 runs to 14 residues. CDR1 is MNHEY, CDR2 SVGEGT, per germline. The CDR3 DNA is TGTGCTATCAGTTACTCCATGGAGACCTATGGCTACACCTTC. It specifies CAISYSMETYGYTF.

The chain uses TRBV6-1 and TRBJ2-7; D is unclear. The CDR3 totals 12 residues. Germline V CDR1 and CDR2: MNHNS, SASEGT. The CDR3 here is CANSEKVYEEYV. CDR3 in DNA: TGTGCCAACAGTGAAAAGGTGTACGAGGAGTACGTT.

With regard to this clonotype: A read error may produce the germline difference seen at one junction end. The chain joins TRBV11-2 to TRBJ2-3; 8 bases fit TRBD1. The germline V gene has CDR1 SGHAT and CDR2 FQNNGV. CDR3 size: 14 residues. Written as DNA, the CDR3 is TGTGCCAGCAGCTTAGTTCAGGGGGCAGATACACTGTACTTT. Its translation: CASSLVQGADTLYF.

Note on this clonotype: The junction does not match germline at one end; this may be a read error. The V gene is TRBV6-2 or TRBV6-3, the J gene TRBJ2-7; possible D gene TRBD2, 5 bases. This CDR3 contains 14 residues. Germline V gene sequence: CDR1 MNHEY, CDR2 SVGEGT. The CDR3 protein is CASKMVGAPMEQYF. The CDR3 DNA is TGTGCTAGCAAGATGGTGGGAGCCCCTATGGAGCAGTACTTC.

The rearrangement uses TRBV12-3 or TRBV12-4 and TRBJ2-3; the D is unclear. The CDR3 covers 14 residues. V shed 5 bases and J shed 6 bases, with 15 bases lying between them. DNA for the CDR3: TGTGCCAGCAGTCCACTGCTCCACTCTGATACGCAGTATTTT. It specifies CASSPLLHSDTQYF.

About this clonotype: The junction and the germline gene differ at one end; a read error may be behind it. This chain connects TRBV20-1 to TRBJ2-5, with unresolved D. Germline CDR1 is DFQATT and CDR2 is SNEGSKA (reference sequence). This CDR3 contains 14 residues. The CDR3 sequence: CSARQSGVQVTQYF. CDR3 DNA sequence: TGCAGTGCTAGGCAGAGTGGAGTCCAAGTGACCCAGTACTTC.

This chain links TRBV20-1 with TRBJ2-3, with D tentatively TRBD2 (7 bases). CDR3 length: 20 amino acids. Germline loops: CDR1 DFQATT, CDR2 SNEGSKA (reference sequence). V lost 1 base to trimming and J lost 0 bases, with 26 bases between them. CDR3 nucleotides: TGCAGTGCTAGAGCAGAATGGAGCACAGGAGGGGGGGAAAGCACAGATACGCAGTATTTT. Translating gives CSARAEWSTGGGESTDTQYF.

In regard to this clonotype: The junction does not match germline at one end; this may be a read error. The gene calls are TRBV5-6 and TRBJ1-1; possibly TRBD1 for D (5 bases). Germline V CDR1 and CDR2: SGHDT, YYEEEE. The CDR3 is made up of 16 amino acids. The CDR3 nucleotides read TGTGCTAGCAGCTTGGCCTCCGGGACGGCGAACAGTGAAGCTTTCTTT. It is translated as CASSLASGTANSEAFF.

The count of this clonotype is one. At one end the junction does not follow the germline gene, possibly because of a read error. This chain uses TRBV6-1 with TRBJ1-1; the D is unclear. The germline CDR1 and CDR2 sequences are MNHNS and SASEGT. CDR3 length: 15 residues. This CDR3 is CACSEASDCYSEAFF. The CDR3 DNA follows: TGTGCCTGCAGTGAAGCGTCAGACTGCTACTCTGAAGCTTTCTTT.

The chain employs TRBV10-3 and TRBJ2-7; 8 bases agree with TRBD1. Per germline, CDR1 ENHRY and CDR2 SYGVKD. CDR3 length: 14 amino acids. This CDR3 is CTIREPGQGDKQYV. CDR3 coding DNA: TGTACCATCCGGGAGCCCGGACAGGGAGACAAGCAGTACGTC.

The V and J genes are TRBV29-1 and TRBJ2-1; the match to TRBD2 covers 11 bases. The CDR3 has 13 residues. Germline V gene sequence: CDR1 SQVTM, CDR2 ANQGSEA. Here the CDR3 reads CCGGLAGGYEQFF. The CDR3 DNA is TGCTGTGGAGGGCTAGCGGGAGGATATGAGCAGTTCTTC.

To note about this clonotype: Since no conserved phenylalanine or tryptophan closes the CDR3, a read error is the likely cause. The CDR3 nucleotides read TGTGCCACCAGCAGAGACAATAGCGGGAACGGAGAGACCCAGTACCTC. It encodes CATSRDNSGNGETQYL. The V call is TRBV15, the J call TRBJ2-5, with 8 bases lining up with TRBD2. The CDR3 contains 16 residues. J gave up 4 bases and V 0 bases, and 7 bases lay outside the gene matches. Germline lookup yields CDR1 LNHNV and CDR2 YYDKDF (reference sequence).

As for this clonotype: The junction shows a germline mismatch at one end, possibly a read error. V is TRBV6-6 and J is TRBJ2-3; D might be TRBD1 (6 bases). Germline lookup yields CDR1 MNHNY and CDR2 SVGAGI (reference sequence). The CDR3 extends over 15 amino acids. For the CDR3, the DNA is TGTGTCAGCCTCCAACAGGGCAGTAGGTCAGATACACAGTATTTT. It encodes CVSLQQGSRSDTQYF.

This clonotype has a single count. This could be a read error, since a much larger clone is one nucleotide away. V usage is TRBV20-1 and J usage is TRBJ2-5, with TRBD2 matching 8 bases. J lost 4 bases, V lost 6 bases, and 4 bases had no gene match. Per germline, CDR1 DFQATT and CDR2 SNEGSKA (reference sequence). The CDR3 covers 12 residues. CDR3 in DNA: TGCAGTGCCAGACTAGCGCGAGAGACCCAGTACTTC. This gives the protein CSARLARETQYF.

With regard to this clonotype: Because the CDR3 is missing its conserved closing phenylalanine or tryptophan, this is likely a read error. This sequence joins TRBV6-5 and TRBJ2-1; D perhaps matches TRBD2 (5 bases). Trimming shortened V by 0 bases and J by 7 bases, and 13 bases separated the two germline ends. This CDR3 has 15 amino acids. In germline, CDR1 is MNHEY, CDR2 SVGAGI. CDR3 DNA: TGTGCCAGCAGTTACTCTGGAGGAGTGAGTAATGAGCAGTTCTCC. Protein: CASSYSGGVSNEQFS.

This clonotype has ten or more counts. The chain combines TRBV7-8 with TRBJ2-1, with TRBD2 matching 8 bases. The germline CDR1 and CDR2 sequences are SGHVS and FQNEAQ. With 1 base clipped from V and 6 bases from J, the junction kept 8 bases outside the gene matches. The CDR3 loop spans 16 amino acids. As DNA, the CDR3 is TGTGCCAGCAGCTTAGAGCGGGAGCAATGGGGCAATGAGCAGTTCTTC. Encoded protein: CASSLEREQWGNEQFF.

Details on this clonotype: A read error may account for a junction end that differs from germline. This sequence joins TRBV29-1 and TRBJ2-5; D may be TRBD1 (6 bases). The germline V gene encodes CDR1 SQVTM and CDR2 ANQGSEA. The CDR3 contains 13 residues. CDR3 region: CSVEWTVQETRYF. The DNA of the CDR3 is TGCAGCGTTGAGTGGACAGTCCAAGAGACCCGGTACTTC. Variable domain in full (rest from reference TRBV29-1 and TRBJ2-5): SAVISQKPSRDICQRGTSLTIQCQVDSQVTMMFWYRQQPGQSLTLIATANQGSEATYESGFVIDKFPISRPNLTFSTLTVSNMSPEDSSIYLCSVEWTVQETRYFGPGTRLLVL.

Regarding this clonotype: Being one base from a much bigger clone, this may be a read error. The chain couples TRBV7-9 to TRBJ2-1; weak D call: TRBD2 (5 bases). Trimming shortened V by 4 bases and J by 7 bases, and 14 bases separated the two germline ends. The CDR3 runs 14 residues. Germline V gives CDR1 SEHNR, CDR2 FQNEAQ (reference sequence). The CDR3 DNA follows: TGTGCCAGCAGCTCCTCGTGCCGAGGGAATGAGCAGTTCTTC. This translates into CASSSSCRGNEQFF.

Notes on this clonotype: Sequence at one end of the junction differs from germline and may be a read error. The chain combines TRBV5-5 with TRBJ2-3; 11 bases line up with TRBD2. The CDR3 is 14 residues long. The germline gives CDR1 SGHKS, CDR2 YYEKEE (reference sequence). Here the CDR3 DNA reads TGTACCAGCAGCAGTAGCGGGAGGGTAGATACGCAGTATTTT. Its translation is CTSSSSGRVDTQYF.